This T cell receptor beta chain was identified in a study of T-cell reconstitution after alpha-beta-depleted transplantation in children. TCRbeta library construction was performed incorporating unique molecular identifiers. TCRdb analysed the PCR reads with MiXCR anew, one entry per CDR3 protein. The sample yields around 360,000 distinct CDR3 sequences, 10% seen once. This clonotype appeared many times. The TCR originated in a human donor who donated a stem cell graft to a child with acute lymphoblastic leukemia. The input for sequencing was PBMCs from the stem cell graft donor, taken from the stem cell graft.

In DNA, the CDR3 is TGCGCCAGCAGCCCGGACTACTACAATGAGCAGTTCTTC. Encoded protein: CASSPDYYNEQFF. This chain uses TRBV5-1 with TRBJ2-1, with D maybe TRBD2 (6 bases). The CDR3 length is 13 residues. Trimming shortened V by 4 bases and J by 3 bases, and 8 bases separated the two germline ends. In germline, CDR1 is SGHRS, CDR2 YFSETQ.